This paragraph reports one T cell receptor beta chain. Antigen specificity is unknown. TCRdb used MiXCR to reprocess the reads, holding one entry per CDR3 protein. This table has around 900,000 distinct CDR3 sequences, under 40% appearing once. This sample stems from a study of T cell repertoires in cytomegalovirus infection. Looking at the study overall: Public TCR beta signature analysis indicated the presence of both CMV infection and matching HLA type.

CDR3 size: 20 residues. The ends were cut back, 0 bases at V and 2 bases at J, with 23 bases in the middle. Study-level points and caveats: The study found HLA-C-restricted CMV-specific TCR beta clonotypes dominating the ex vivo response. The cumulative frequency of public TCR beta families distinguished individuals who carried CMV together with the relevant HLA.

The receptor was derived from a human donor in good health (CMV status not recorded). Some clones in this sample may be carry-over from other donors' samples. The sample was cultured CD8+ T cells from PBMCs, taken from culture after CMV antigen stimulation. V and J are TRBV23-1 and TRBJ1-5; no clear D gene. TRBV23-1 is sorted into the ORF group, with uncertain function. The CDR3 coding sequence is TGCGCCAGCAGTCAATCGCCGGTCGGCGAGGGAAGGAATGGCAATCAGCCCCAGCATTTT. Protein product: CASSQSPVGEGRNGNQPQHF.